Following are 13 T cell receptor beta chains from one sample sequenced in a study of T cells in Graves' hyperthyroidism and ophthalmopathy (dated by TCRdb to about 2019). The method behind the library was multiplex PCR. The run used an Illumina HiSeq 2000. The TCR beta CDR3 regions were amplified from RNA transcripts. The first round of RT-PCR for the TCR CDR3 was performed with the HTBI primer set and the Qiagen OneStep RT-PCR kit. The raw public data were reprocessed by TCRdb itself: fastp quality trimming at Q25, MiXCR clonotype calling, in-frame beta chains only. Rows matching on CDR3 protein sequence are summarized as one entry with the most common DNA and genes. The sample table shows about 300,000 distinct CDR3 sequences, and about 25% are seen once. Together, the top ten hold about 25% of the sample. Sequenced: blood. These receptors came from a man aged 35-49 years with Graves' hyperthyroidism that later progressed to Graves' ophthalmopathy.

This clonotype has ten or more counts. The CDR3, as DNA: TGTGCCAGCAGCGGTGACTTGCGTGCTTTCTTT. It codes for CASSGDLRAFF. The V gene is TRBV7-9, the J gene TRBJ1-1; D remains unclear. CDR3 length equals 11 residues. The germline CDR1 and CDR2 sequences are SEHNR and FQNEAQ (reference sequence). Trimming cost V 5 bases and J 11 bases, with 12 bases left between them.

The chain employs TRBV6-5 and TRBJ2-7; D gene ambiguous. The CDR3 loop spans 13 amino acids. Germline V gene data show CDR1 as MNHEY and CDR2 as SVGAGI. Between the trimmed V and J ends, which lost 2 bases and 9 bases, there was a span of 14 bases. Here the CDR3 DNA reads TGTGCCAGCAGTTACGTCAGGACCCACCCGCAGTACTTC. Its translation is CASSYVRTHPQYF.

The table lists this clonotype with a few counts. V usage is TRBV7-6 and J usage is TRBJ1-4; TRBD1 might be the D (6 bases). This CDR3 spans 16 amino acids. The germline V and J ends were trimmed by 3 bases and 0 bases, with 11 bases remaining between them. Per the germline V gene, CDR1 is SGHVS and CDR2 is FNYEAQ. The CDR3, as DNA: TGTGCCAGCAGCTTGCGGGGGCCTTCAACTAATGAAAAACTGTTTTTT. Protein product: CASSLRGPSTNEKLFF.

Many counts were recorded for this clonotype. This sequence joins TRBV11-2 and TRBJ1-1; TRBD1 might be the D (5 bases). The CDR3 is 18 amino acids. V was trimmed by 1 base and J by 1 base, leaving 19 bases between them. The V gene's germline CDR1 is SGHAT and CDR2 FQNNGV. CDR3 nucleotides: TGTGCCAGCAGCTTAGTAGGATTTTCGAGGGGACGGAACACTGAAGCTTTCTTT. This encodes CASSLVGFSRGRNTEAFF.

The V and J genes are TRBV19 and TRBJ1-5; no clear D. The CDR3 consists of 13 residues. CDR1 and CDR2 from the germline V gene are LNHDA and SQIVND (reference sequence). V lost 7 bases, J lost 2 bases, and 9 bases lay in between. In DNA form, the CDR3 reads TGTGCCAGTAAGGACCGTCGCAATCAGCCCCAGCATTTT. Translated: CASKDRRNQPQHF.

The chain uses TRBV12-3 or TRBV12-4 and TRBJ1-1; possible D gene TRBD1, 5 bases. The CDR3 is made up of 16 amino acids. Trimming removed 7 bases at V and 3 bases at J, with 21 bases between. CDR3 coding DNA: TGTGCCAGCACTCCTCGGAGGTGGCGAGGGGACACTGAAGCTTTCTTT. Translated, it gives CASTPRRWRGDTEAFF.

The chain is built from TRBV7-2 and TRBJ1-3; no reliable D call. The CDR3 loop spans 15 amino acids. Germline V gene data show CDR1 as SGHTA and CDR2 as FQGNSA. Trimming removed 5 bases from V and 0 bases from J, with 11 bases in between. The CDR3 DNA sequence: TGTGCCAGCAGCGTGGTAGCTGGCTCTGGAAACACCATATATTTT. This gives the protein CASSVVAGSGNTIYF.

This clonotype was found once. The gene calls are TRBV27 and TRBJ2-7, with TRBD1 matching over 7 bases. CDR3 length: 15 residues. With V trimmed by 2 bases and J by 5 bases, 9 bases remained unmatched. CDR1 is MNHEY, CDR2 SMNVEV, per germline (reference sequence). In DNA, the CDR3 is TGTGCCAGCAGTTTAGGGTCAGGGGGTATCGACGAGCAGTACTTC. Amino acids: CASSLGSGGIDEQYF.

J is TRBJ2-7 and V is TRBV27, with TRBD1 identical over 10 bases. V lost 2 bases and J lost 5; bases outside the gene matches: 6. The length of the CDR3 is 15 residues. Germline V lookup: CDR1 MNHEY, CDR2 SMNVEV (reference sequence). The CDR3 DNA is TGTGCCAGCAGTTTAGGAGGGACAGGGGAGGACGAGCAGTACTTC. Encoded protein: CASSLGGTGEDEQYF.

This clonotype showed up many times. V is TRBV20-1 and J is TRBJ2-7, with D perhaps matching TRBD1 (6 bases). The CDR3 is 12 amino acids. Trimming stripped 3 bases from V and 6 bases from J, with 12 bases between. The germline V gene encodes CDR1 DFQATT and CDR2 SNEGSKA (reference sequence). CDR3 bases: TGCAGTGCTAGGGTGGGGGCCCTCGAGCAGTACTTC. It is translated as CSARVGALEQYF.

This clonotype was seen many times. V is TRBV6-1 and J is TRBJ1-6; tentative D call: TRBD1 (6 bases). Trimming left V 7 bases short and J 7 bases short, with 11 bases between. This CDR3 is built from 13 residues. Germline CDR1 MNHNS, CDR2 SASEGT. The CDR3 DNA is TGTGCCAGCACAGGGGTCGCGAATTCACCCCTCCACTTT. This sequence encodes CASTGVANSPLHF.

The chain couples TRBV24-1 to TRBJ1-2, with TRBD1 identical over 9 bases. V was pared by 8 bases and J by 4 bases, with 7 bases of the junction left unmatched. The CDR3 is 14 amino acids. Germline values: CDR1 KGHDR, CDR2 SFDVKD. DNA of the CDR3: TGTGCCACCACCTCCGGGACAGGGACCTATGGCTACACCTTC. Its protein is CATTSGTGTYGYTF.

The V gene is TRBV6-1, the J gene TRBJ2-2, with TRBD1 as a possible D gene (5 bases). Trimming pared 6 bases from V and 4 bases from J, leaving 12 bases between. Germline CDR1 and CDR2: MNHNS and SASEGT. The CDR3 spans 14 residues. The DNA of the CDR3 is TGTGCCAGCAGGCCAGGGTTGGTCACCGGGGAGCTGTTTTTT. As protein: CASRPGLVTGELFF.